These 32 T cell receptor beta chains were sequenced from one sample in a study of blood T cell repertoires in COVID-19. Data came from immunoSEQ multiplex PCR; TCRdb stores just in-frame clones and leaves some out. The profile covers approximately 73,000 clones, with nearly 90% appearing a single time and around 10% taken by the ten largest. The sequenced sample was peripheral blood. The receptors originated from a man older than 75 with acute or convalescent COVID-19.

J is TRBJ1-1 and V is TRBV28; the D gene is possibly TRBD1 (5 bases). The V and J ends lost 2 bases and 1 base respectively, with 11 bases between them. This CDR3 has 15 residues. CDR1 is MDHEN, CDR2 SYDVKM, per germline. The CDR3 sequence is CASSLTQGGNTEAFF. The CDR3 DNA reads as TGTGCCAGCAGTTTAACCCAGGGAGGGAACACTGAAGCTTTCTTT.

The V call is TRBV5-4, the J call TRBJ1-2; 10 nucleotides align to TRBD1. From germline, CDR1 is SGHNT and CDR2 YYREEE (reference sequence). This CDR3 has 17 amino acids. Unmatched junction bases numbered 13, after V lost 0 bases and J lost 8 bases. The CDR3 DNA sequence: TGTGCCAGCAGCTTGGCCCCAAAGCGACAGGGGGCTTGGGGCTACACCTTC. Protein: CASSLAPKRQGAWGYTF.

The chain couples TRBV3-1 (or the pseudogene TRBV3-2) to TRBJ2-5, with TRBD1 identical over 7 bases. The CDR3 has 15 residues. Germline-derived CDR1 and CDR2 are LGHDT and YNNKEL (reference sequence). V lost 4 bases, J lost 5 bases, and 10 bases stayed unmatched. Here the CDR3 reads CASSPQVGGGETQYF. CDR3 in DNA: TGTGCCAGCAGCCCTCAGGTAGGGGGCGGGGAGACCCAGTACTTC.

This chain links TRBV29-1 with TRBJ1-1; 7 bases align to TRBD1. Trimming cost V 2 bases and J 4 bases; bases outside gene matches: 7. CDR3 length: 14 amino acids. Germline lookup yields CDR1 SQVTM and CDR2 ANQGSEA. The CDR3: CSVEPTGVGTEAFF. The CDR3 DNA sequence: TGCAGCGTTGAACCAACAGGGGTAGGCACTGAAGCTTTCTTT.

CDR3 DNA sequence: TGTGCCAGTAGTATATCCGGCGGGGCAGGGTTAACTGAAGCTTTCTTT. This sequence encodes CASSISGGAGLTEAFF. The genes are TRBV19 and TRBJ1-1; D may be TRBD1 (5 bases). The CDR3 runs to 16 residues. V was cut by 2 bases and J by 5 bases, with 18 bases left in between. Per the germline V gene, CDR1 is LNHDA and CDR2 is SQIVND (reference sequence).

CDR3 in DNA: TGTGCCAGCGGCCTCGCGACATCGATCGTGGGCTACACCTTC. It yields the protein CASGLATSIVGYTF. The rearrangement links TRBV2 to TRBJ1-2; D is undetermined. Germline CDR1 reads SNHLY; CDR2 reads FYNNEI. The length of the CDR3 is 14 residues. V dropped 8 bases and J dropped 8 bases, with 21 bases sitting between them.

The chain carries TRBV7-9 and TRBJ2-3, with 8 bases aligning to TRBD1. From germline, CDR1 is SEHNR and CDR2 FQNEAQ (reference sequence). The V gene end was trimmed by 3 bases and the J gene end by 4 bases; junction bases not matched to a gene: 12. The CDR3 contains 17 residues. As DNA, the CDR3 is TGTGCCAGCAGCTTCCGTGCTAGGACAGGGACGGCAGATACGCAGTATTTT. Its protein is CASSFRARTGTADTQYF.

V gene TRBV30 combines with J gene TRBJ1-2; TRBD1 aligns across 8 bases. V lost 8 bases to trimming and J lost 10 bases; unmatched junction nucleotides: 9. The V gene's germline CDR1 is GTSNPN and CDR2 SVGIG (reference sequence). The CDR3 extends over 11 amino acids. CDR3 residues: CAGTMTGAYTF. CDR3 coding DNA: TGTGCCGGGACAATGACAGGGGCCTACACCTTC.

The J gene is TRBJ1-5, the V gene TRBV5-1; D gene unclear. This CDR3 contains 14 residues. In germline, CDR1 is SGHRS, CDR2 YFSETQ. The V end lost 3 bases, the J end lost 0 bases, and 7 bases lay between the germline ends. The CDR3 here is CASSYDTSNQPQHF. In nucleotides, the CDR3 is TGCGCCAGCAGCTATGACACTAGCAATCAGCCCCAGCATTTT. The full variable domain, rest sourced from reference TRBV5-1 and TRBJ1-5, is KAGVTQTPRYLIKTRGQQVTLSCSPISGHRSVSWYQQTPGQGLQFLFEYFSETQRNKGNFPGRFSGRQFSNSRSEMNVSTLELGDSALYLCASSYDTSNQPQHFGDGTRLSIL.

The count of this clone is one. The gene calls are TRBV28 and TRBJ1-3, with TRBD1 matching over 11 bases. Germline V CDR1 and CDR2: MDHEN, SYDVKM. The CDR3 loop spans 18 amino acids. The V and J ends lost 0 bases and 3 bases, in that order; junction bases with no gene match: 7. As DNA, the CDR3 is TGTGCCAGCAGTTTATGGGGACAGGGGGTATCTGGTGGAAACACCATATATTTT. Encoded protein: CASSLWGQGVSGGNTIYF. The full variable domain, in which reference TRBV28 and TRBJ1-3 provide the parts outside the CDR3, is DVKVTQSSRYLVKRTGEKVFLECVQDMDHENMFWYRQDPGLGLRLIYFSYDVKMKEKGDIPEGYSVSREKKERFSLILESASTNQTSMYLCASSLWGQGVSGGNTIYFGEGSWLTVV.

This clone was seen a single time. The chain joins TRBV7-9 to TRBJ2-5, with TRBD1 identical over 7 bases. The CDR3 consists of 14 residues. Germline V lookup: CDR1 SEHNR, CDR2 FQNEAQ (reference sequence). V shed 2 bases, J shed 3 bases, and the junction held 3 bases outside the gene matches. The CDR3 region is CASSLSGGKETQYF. DNA for the CDR3: TGTGCCAGCAGCTTATCAGGGGGTAAAGAGACCCAGTACTTC.

The chain recombines TRBV2 with TRBJ1-5, with 7 positions matching TRBD1. CDR1 and CDR2 from the germline V gene are SNHLY and FYNNEI. J was trimmed by 2 bases and V by 6 bases; bases with no gene match: 4. CDR3 length equals 14 residues. The CDR3 nucleotides read TGTGCCAGCAGGATCCAGGGGGGCAATCAGCCCCAGCATTTT. The encoded protein is CASRIQGGNQPQHF.

The rearrangement uses TRBV11-3 and TRBJ2-1; 12 bases line up with TRBD2. The V and J ends lost 1 base and 7 bases, in that order; junction bases with no gene match: 11. CDR3 size: 18 residues. CDR1 is SGHNT and CDR2 is YENEEA in the germline V gene. CDR3 in DNA: TGTGCCAGCAGCTTAGGTCTCCTAGCGGGAGGGCAGAAAAATGAGCAGTTCTTC. This gives the protein CASSLGLLAGGQKNEQFF.

V gene TRBV6-6 combines with J gene TRBJ1-5; 7 bases are a match to TRBD1. Losses at the gene ends were 4 bases for V and 3 bases for J; bases not matched to a gene: 3. Germline V lookup: CDR1 MNHNY, CDR2 SVGAGI (reference sequence). This CDR3 is 14 amino acids long. The CDR3 region has the DNA TGTGCCAGCAGTTTAGACAGGGTCAATCAGCCCCAGCATTTT. Translation gives CASSLDRVNQPQHF.

The chain links TRBV30 to TRBJ2-2; D is uncertain. The CDR3 loop spans 14 amino acids. Germline CDR1 and CDR2: GTSNPN and SVGIG (reference sequence). Trimming stripped 0 bases from V and 5 bases from J, with 10 bases between. In DNA form, the CDR3 reads TGTGCCTGGAGTGTACTTGCGAGTACCGGGGAGCTGTTTTTT. Translated, it gives CAWSVLASTGELFF.

The chain carries TRBV5-1 and TRBJ1-4; 7 bases match TRBD1. The V gene end was trimmed by 2 bases and the J gene end by 2 bases; junction bases not matched to a gene: 6. Germline-derived CDR1 and CDR2 are SGHRS and YFSETQ. The CDR3 is 16 amino acids. Here the CDR3 DNA reads TGCGCCAGCAGCTTCGACAGGGTTACTACTAATGAAAAACTGTTTTTT. Amino acids: CASSFDRVTTNEKLFF. The full variable domain, rest sourced from reference TRBV5-1 and TRBJ1-4, is KAGVTQTPRYLIKTRGQQVTLSCSPISGHRSVSWYQQTPGQGLQFLFEYFSETQRNKGNFPGRFSGRQFSNSRSEMNVSTLELGDSALYLCASSFDRVTTNEKLFFGSGTQLSVL.

Only one count was recorded for this clone. This chain uses TRBV6-5 with TRBJ1-3; 7 nucleotides align to TRBD1. Germline CDR1 MNHEY, CDR2 SVGAGI. Trimming took 8 bases from V and 2 from J; bases not matched to a gene: 3. The CDR3 is 13 residues long. The CDR3 spells CASGTGAGNTIYF. Here the CDR3 DNA reads TGTGCCAGCGGTACAGGGGCTGGAAACACCATATATTTT.

This chain joins TRBV24-1 and TRBJ2-3; TRBD2 matches at 9 bases. V was pared by 6 bases and J by 3 bases, with 0 bases of the junction left unmatched. Germline values: CDR1 KGHDR, CDR2 SFDVKD. The CDR3 is made up of 13 amino acids. The CDR3 DNA reads TGTGCCACCAGTACTAGCGGGACAGATACGCAGTATTTT. This gives the protein CATSTSGTDTQYF.

The CDR3: CASSIQVSTEAFF. CDR3 sequence (DNA): TGTGCCAGTAGTATCCAGGTTTCCACTGAAGCTTTCTTT. The V call is TRBV19, the J call TRBJ1-1; no clear D. Germline lookup yields CDR1 LNHDA and CDR2 SQIVND (reference sequence). The CDR3 is made up of 13 amino acids. V gave up 3 bases and J gave up 4 bases, with 9 bases separating them.

The rearrangement uses TRBV27 and TRBJ1-5; D gene uncertain. Germline V gene lookup returns CDR1 MNHEY and CDR2 SMNVEV (reference sequence). The CDR3 is 18 amino acids. V lost 7 bases and J 1 base, leaving 23 bases between the germline ends. CDR3 sequence: CASIPGEQPWESNQPQHF. CDR3 sequence (DNA): TGTGCCAGCATCCCCGGGGAACAGCCCTGGGAGAGCAATCAGCCCCAGCATTTT.

This clone was seen a handful of times. V usage is TRBV18 and J usage is TRBJ1-1; D is undetermined. This CDR3 has 13 amino acids. V was cut by 5 bases and J by 5 bases, with 12 bases left in between. The germline CDR1 and CDR2 sequences are KGHSH and LQKENI. CDR3 sequence reads: CASSREQETEAFF. The CDR3, as DNA: TGTGCCAGCTCAAGAGAGCAAGAAACTGAAGCTTTCTTT.

As DNA, the CDR3 is TGCAGTGCTAGTTCTCCGGGAAGAGTAACAGATACGCAGTATTTT. Protein sequence: CSASSPGRVTDTQYF. This sequence joins TRBV20-1 and TRBJ2-3, with a tentative D call TRBD2 (5 bases). With 3 bases removed from V and 3 bases from J, the gap between germline ends came to 16 bases. The CDR3 has 15 residues. CDR1 and CDR2 from the germline V gene are DFQATT and SNEGSKA (reference sequence).

The rearrangement links TRBV4-1 to TRBJ2-7; tentatively, D is TRBD1 (6 bases). The CDR3 is made up of 15 amino acids. The V gene lost 2 bases and the J gene lost 4 bases, with 15 bases spanning the gap. Germline V lookup: CDR1 MGHRA, CDR2 YSYEKL. Here the CDR3 DNA reads TGCGCCAGCAGCCAACCGAACAGGGCTCTTTACGAGCAGTACTTC. Amino acid sequence: CASSQPNRALYEQYF.

The chain is built from TRBV27 and TRBJ2-7, with D maybe TRBD1 (5 bases). The CDR3 contains 13 residues. Per germline, CDR1 MNHEY and CDR2 SMNVEV (reference sequence). The V end lost 6 bases, the J end lost 2 bases, and 11 bases lay between the germline ends. CDR3 in DNA: TGTGCCAGCAGCCCCTGGGGCCCCTACGAGCAGTACTTC. Translating it yields CASSPWGPYEQYF.

The chain carries TRBV2 and TRBJ2-2, with D possibly TRBD2 on 6 matching bases. The CDR3 is 15 residues long. V was shortened by 6 bases and J by 4 bases, with 15 bases between the two germline ends. The germline V gene encodes CDR1 SNHLY and CDR2 FYNNEI. As DNA, the CDR3 is TGTGCCAGCAGAGAGCTAGCGAGAACCACCGGGGAGCTGTTTTTT. This encodes CASRELARTTGELFF. The whole variable domain, filled in from reference TRBV2 and TRBJ2-2, reads EPEVTQTPSHQVTQMGQEVILRCVPISNHLYFYWYRQILGQKVEFLVSFYNNEISEKSEIFDDQFSVERPDGSNFTLKIRSTKLEDSAMYFCASRELARTTGELFFGEGSRLTVL.

The gene calls are TRBV10-3 and TRBJ1-2; D is undetermined. CDR1 and CDR2 (germline): ENHRY, SYGVKD. This CDR3 has 12 residues. Trimming took off 11 bases at V and 6 bases at J, with 16 bases between the two ends. This CDR3 reads CAFKREGNGYTF. The CDR3 DNA sequence: TGTGCCTTCAAGAGGGAGGGAAATGGCTACACCTTC.

The chain couples TRBV6-5 to TRBJ1-2, with D possibly being TRBD1 (5 bases). The ends were cut back, 5 bases at V and 8 bases at J, with 12 bases in the middle. CDR3 length equals 12 residues. CDR1 and CDR2 from the germline V gene are MNHEY and SVGAGI. The CDR3, as DNA: TGTGCCAGCAGTCAGGGTAGGGGCGGCTACACCTTC. Translating gives CASSQGRGGYTF.

This clone was seen only a few times. This rearrangement joins TRBV7-9 to TRBJ1-1; TRBD1 matches at 9 bases. This CDR3 is 14 amino acids long. Germline lookup yields CDR1 SEHNR and CDR2 FQNEAQ (reference sequence). Losses at the gene ends were 5 bases for V and 6 bases for J; bases not matched to a gene: 7. CDR3 loop: CASSAQGAGAEAFF. For the CDR3, the DNA is TGTGCCAGCAGCGCACAGGGGGCTGGGGCTGAAGCTTTCTTT.

This chain links TRBV3-1 (or the pseudogene TRBV3-2) with TRBJ1-2; 7 nucleotides align to TRBD1. This CDR3 has 14 amino acids. The J segment lost 2 bases and the V segment lost 2 bases, leaving 2 bases of the junction unmatched. Germline V gene lookup returns CDR1 LGHDT and CDR2 YNNKEL (reference sequence). The DNA for the CDR3 is TGTGCCAGCAGCCAACTGACAGGGAACTATGGCTACACCTTC. It yields the protein CASSQLTGNYGYTF.

This chain links TRBV18 with TRBJ1-1; perhaps TRBD1 as D (5 bases). Germline CDR1 is KGHSH and CDR2 is LQKENI. The CDR3 extends over 15 amino acids. Between the trimmed V and J ends, which lost 5 bases and 0 bases, there was a span of 13 bases. The CDR3 DNA reads as TGTGCCAGCTCAGCGACAGTTATTATGAACACTGAAGCTTTCTTT. Its translation is CASSATVIMNTEAFF.

The chain carries TRBV19 and TRBJ1-1, with D possibly matching TRBD1 (6 bases). The CDR3 has 15 residues. Trimming pared 2 bases from V and 4 bases from J, leaving 14 bases between. Germline V gives CDR1 LNHDA, CDR2 SQIVND (reference sequence). CDR3 in DNA: TGTGCCAGTAGTATAAATAGACAGGCCCTCACTGAAGCTTTCTTT. Translating it yields CASSINRQALTEAFF. The complete variable domain, with remaining parts taken from reference TRBV19 and TRBJ1-1, reads DGGITQSPKYLFRKEGQNVTLSCEQNLNHDAMYWYRQDPGQGLRLIYYSQIVNDFQKGDIAEGYSVSREKKESFPLTVTSAQKNPTAFYLCASSINRQALTEAFFGQGTRLTVV.

J is TRBJ2-5 and V is TRBV7-3; possible D gene TRBD1, 5 bases. CDR3 size: 14 residues. V was shortened by 5 bases and J by 1 base, with 11 bases between the two germline ends. From germline, CDR1 is SGHTA and CDR2 FQGTGA. The CDR3 here is CASSPTALQETQYF. The CDR3 region has the DNA TGTGCCAGCAGCCCGACAGCGCTCCAAGAGACCCAGTACTTC.